This TCR beta chain was found in a study of blood T cell repertoires in COVID-19. The overall study: From T cells, B-cell-depleted T cells, or PBMCs came the material, which was cDNA or gDNA.

Germline V gene sequence: CDR1 MGHRA, CDR2 YSYEKL. The CDR3 spans 21 residues. V lost 1 base, J lost 5 bases, and 23 bases stayed unmatched. Sequencing was performed with immunoSEQ multiplex PCR; in TCRdb, only in-frame clones are kept and a portion is missing. This sample carries 200,000 to 250,000 clones, about 80% of them seen once, and the ten largest clones take just under 7.5%. This rearrangement joins TRBV4-1 to TRBJ2-3; 8 nucleotides line up with TRBD2. This receptor was obtained from a woman aged 45-59 years with acute or convalescent COVID-19. The sequencing sample was made of peripheral blood. The CDR3 DNA reads TGCGCCAGCAGCCAAGTTCTCCCTTCGGTAGCGGGGTTATTAGGGGAAGATACGCAGTATTTT. Translated: CASSQVLPSVAGLLGEDTQYF.